The present entry profiles one T cell receptor beta chain with its context. Its specificity is unknown. These data belong to a study of cytomegalovirus exposure and HLA in healthy donors. Notes on the study in general: The study carried out a later analysis of TCR beta sequences. It associated under 20,000 of them with specific HLA alleles at a false discovery rate of 0.05.

V gave up 6 bases and J gave up 2 bases, with 20 bases separating them. Germline CDR1 is MNHNY and CDR2 is SVGAGI (reference sequence). This CDR3 contains 16 residues. Primers for the PCR totalled 60 Vbeta and 13 Jbeta. Clones were read by immunoSEQ multiplex PCR, and TCRdb kept only the in-frame ones, dropping some. The top ten clones hold over 1% of a sample with fewer than 250,000 clones, roughly 84% of them seen once. This sequence joins TRBV6-6 and TRBJ2-7; D is unclear. The receptor comes from a human donor in good health. Input material: PBMCs. CDR3 in amino acids: CASSLGGLPGPYEQYF. DNA of the CDR3: TGTGCCAGCAGCCTAGGCGGCCTCCCCGGCCCCTACGAGCAGTACTTC.